Listed here is a single T cell receptor (beta chain). The record originates from a study of technical replicates of blood from a few donors. Method: immunoSEQ multiplex PCR; TCRdb's copy keeps in-frame clones and lacks some. The sample carries 50,000 to 60,000 clones, 90% to 95% recorded once. V lost 5 bases, J lost 5 bases, and 9 bases stayed unmatched. The CDR3 sequence is 15 residues long. Per germline, CDR1 MNHNY and CDR2 SVGAGI (reference sequence). The specimen sequenced was PBMCs. V usage is TRBV6-6 and J usage is TRBJ1-1, with 9 bases identical to TRBD1. The sequence derives from a human donor in good health. Some clones in this sample may be carry-over from other donors' samples. CDR3 sequence reads: CASSHQQGARTEAFF. In DNA form, the CDR3 reads TGTGCCAGCAGTCACCAACAGGGGGCGAGAACTGAAGCTTTCTTT.